Listed below are T cell receptor beta chains from one sample, sequenced in a study of T cell responses to AZD1222 COVID-19 vaccine. Libraries were prepared by immunoSEQ multiplex PCR; TCRdb keeps only in-frame clonotypes and omits some of them. This sample has 150,000 to 200,000 clones; 92% occur once, and the top ten carry around 1%. The sequences come from peripheral blood, collected 28 days after the second AZD1222 dose. The receptors derive from an adult who received the AZD1222 COVID-19 vaccine. CDR3s include the opening cysteine and the closing phenylalanine or tryptophan. The D gene is left open where the match is weak. The listing skips clone size in some rows; elsewhere it reads once, few, many or a size class.

NA	NA	TRBJ2-7	TRBV7-9	TGTGCCAGCAGCTTAGACGTGGACCCCTACGAGCAGTACTTC	CASSLDVDPYEQYF
NA	NA	TRBJ1-2	TRBV5-4	TGTGCCAGCAGCTGGGAAGGGGACGGCTACACCTTC	CASSWEGDGYTF
NA	TRBD1	TRBJ1-2	TRBV5-1	TGCGCCAGCAGCATTACAGGGGACGGCTACACCTTC	CASSITGDGYTF
once	TRBD1	TRBJ1-4	TRBV2	TGTGCCAGCAGTGGACAGGGTGGAGAAAAACTGTTTTTT	CASSGQGGEKLFF
NA	TRBD1	TRBJ1-6	TRBV10-2	TGCGCCAGCTCGGGACAGGGGCATTCACCCCTCCACTTT	CASSGQGHSPLHF
NA	NA	TRBJ1-5	TRBV2	TGTGCCAGCACCGAACTGGGGCAAGGGGGGCCCCAGCATTTT	CASTELGQGGPQHF
NA	TRBD1	TRBJ1-2	TRBV5-1	TGCGCCAGCAGCTTAGACAGGGGATACGGCTACACCTTC	CASSLDRGYGYTF
once	NA	TRBJ2-5	TRBV29-1	TGCAGCGTTGGACAGCCCCAAGAGACCCAGTACTTC	CSVGQPQETQYF
NA	TRBD1	TRBJ2-7	TRBV10-3	TGTGCCATCAGTGAGTCCTACAGGGGAAGCTCCTACGAGCAGTACTTC	CAISESYRGSSYEQYF
NA	NA	TRBJ1-2	TRBV2	TGTGCCAGCAGGGACGTTTATGGCTACACCTTC	CASRDVYGYTF
NA	NA	TRBJ1-4	TRBV19	TGTGCCAGTAAGGGGCCAGACCTAGCAACTAATGAAAAACTGTTTTTT	CASKGPDLATNEKLFF
NA	NA	TRBJ2-2	TRBV5-1	TGCGCCAGCAGCCTAACCACCGGGGAGCTGTTTTTT	CASSLTTGELFF
NA	TRBD1	TRBJ2-2	TRBV27	TGTGCCAGCAGTTCCCTTCAGGGGGTTTACGCCGGGGAGCTGTTTTTT	CASSSLQGVYAGELFF
few	NA	TRBJ1-2	TRBV11-2	TGTGCCAGCAGCCCCGGACAGCTTGGCTACACCTTC	CASSPGQLGYTF
NA	NA	TRBJ2-7	TRBV29-1	TGCAGCGTTAGCCAGGGAACTAACGAGCAGTACTTC	CSVSQGTNEQYF
NA	NA	TRBJ1-1	TRBV3-1/TRBV3-2	TGTGCCAGCAGCCACCTTTCTAGGGACACTGAAGCTTTCTTT	CASSHLSRDTEAFF
once	NA	TRBJ1-1	TRBV9	TGTGCCAGCACCAGGGGCACTGAAGCTTTCTTT	CASTRGTEAFF
NA	TRBD1	TRBJ1-5	TRBV10-1	TGCGCCAGCGCGCAAACTTGGACAGGCAGCTATAGCAATCAGCCCCAGCATTTT	CASAQTWTGSYSNQPQHF
NA	NA	TRBJ1-3	TRBV15	TGTGCCACCAGCAGAGATCGGGCTAGCCGGGTCTCTGGAAACACCATATATTTT	CATSRDRASRVSGNTIYF
NA	NA	TRBJ2-6	TRBV18	TGTGCCAGCTCACCACCGAGCTCTGGGGCCAACGTCCTGACTTTC	CASSPPSSGANVLTF
NA	NA	TRBJ2-3	TRBV2	TGTGCCAGCAGTAAGATGGATACGCAGTATTTT	CASSKMDTQYF
NA	NA	TRBJ1-2	TRBV6-5	TGTGCCAGCAGGAGGAGTTCTCTCTATGGCTACACCTTC	CASRRSSLYGYTF
NA	NA	TRBJ1-5	TRBV19	TGTGCCAGTGGAGGGGTTGGGGGCAATCAGCCCCAGCATTTT	CASGGVGGNQPQHF
NA	NA	TRBJ2-4	TRBV7-9	TGTGCCAGCAGCTCTCGATGGGATCGGTCCATTCAGTACTTC	CASSSRWDRSIQYF